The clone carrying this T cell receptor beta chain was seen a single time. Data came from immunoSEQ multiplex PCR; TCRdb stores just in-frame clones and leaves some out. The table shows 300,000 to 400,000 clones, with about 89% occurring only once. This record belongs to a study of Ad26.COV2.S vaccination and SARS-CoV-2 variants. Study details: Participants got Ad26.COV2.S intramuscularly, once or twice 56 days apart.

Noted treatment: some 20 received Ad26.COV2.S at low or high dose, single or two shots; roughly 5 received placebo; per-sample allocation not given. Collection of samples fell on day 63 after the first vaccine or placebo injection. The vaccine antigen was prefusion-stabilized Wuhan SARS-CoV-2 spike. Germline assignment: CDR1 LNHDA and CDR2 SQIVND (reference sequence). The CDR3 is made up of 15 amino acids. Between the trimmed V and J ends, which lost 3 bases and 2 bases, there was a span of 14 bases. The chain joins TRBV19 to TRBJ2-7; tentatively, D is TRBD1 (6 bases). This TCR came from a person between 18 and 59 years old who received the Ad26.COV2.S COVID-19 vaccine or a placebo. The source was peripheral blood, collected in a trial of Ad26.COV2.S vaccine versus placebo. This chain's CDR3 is CASSMGAGSPYEQYF. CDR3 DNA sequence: TGTGCCAGTAGTATGGGGGCGGGCAGCCCCTACGAGCAGTACTTC.